Listed below are T cell receptor beta chains from one sample, sequenced in a study of cytomegalovirus exposure and HLA in healthy donors. Here immunoSEQ multiplex PCR was the method, and the copy in TCRdb shows in-frame clones only, minus some. In the table there are 200,000 to 250,000 clones, over 70% of which are singletons. The sequenced sample was PBMCs. Receptors were obtained from a boy younger than 10 in good health and CMV-seronegative. The CDR3 runs from the conserved cysteine through the conserved F or W.

CDR3 length: 14
J gene: TRBJ2-2
V gene: TRBV11-3
CDR3 protein: CASSLDRNTGELFF

CDR3 length: 17
J gene: TRBJ2-1
V gene: TRBV7-9
CDR3 protein: CASSPTIPAGAYNEQFF

CDR3 length: 13
J gene: .
V gene: TRBV2
CDR3 protein: CASSATGGYEQYF

CDR3 length: 16
J gene: TRBJ2-1
V gene: TRBV4-2
CDR3 protein: CASSLLAVSSYNEQFF

CDR3 length: 10
J gene: TRBJ1-2
V gene: TRBV12-5
CDR3 protein: CASGYSGYTF

CDR3 length: 13
J gene: TRBJ1-2
V gene: TRBV19
CDR3 protein: CASLDRGLYGYTF

CDR3 length: 12
J gene: TRBJ2-1
V gene: TRBV30
CDR3 protein: CACGQGSNEQFF

CDR3 length: 15
J gene: TRBJ2-7
V gene: TRBV5-6
CDR3 protein: CASSLFGQGRYEQYF

CDR3 length: 17
J gene: TRBJ1-4
V gene: TRBV6-1
CDR3 protein: CASSEASRGATNEKLFF

CDR3 length: 11
J gene: TRBJ2-1
V gene: TRBV29-1
CDR3 protein: CSAGRGGEQFF

CDR3 length: 14
J gene: TRBJ2-1
V gene: TRBV6-4
CDR3 protein: CASSRSGVENEQFF

CDR3 length: 18
J gene: TRBJ2-2
V gene: TRBV27
CDR3 protein: CASSPSAGGKGFTGELFF

CDR3 length: 17
J gene: TRBJ2-3
V gene: TRBV2
CDR3 protein: CASSEGLGIRSTDTQYF

CDR3 length: 13
J gene: TRBJ1-4
V gene: TRBV2
CDR3 protein: CASISPTGEKLFF

CDR3 length: 13
J gene: TRBJ2-3
V gene: TRBV5-1
CDR3 protein: CASSVAGTDTQYF

CDR3 length: 13
J gene: TRBJ1-6
V gene: TRBV19
CDR3 protein: CASTPDRGSPLHF

CDR3 length: 15
J gene: TRBJ1-5
V gene: TRBV7-8
CDR3 protein: CASSLWGQGGQPQHF

CDR3 length: 14
J gene: TRBJ2-7
V gene: TRBV9
CDR3 protein: CASSVGQDNYEQYF

CDR3 length: 16
J gene: TRBJ2-1
V gene: TRBV30
CDR3 protein: CAWSGVAGADYNEQFF

CDR3 length: 15
J gene: TRBJ1-5
V gene: TRBV30
CDR3 protein: CAWSTADYSNQPQHF

CDR3 length: 14
J gene: TRBJ2-7
V gene: TRBV7-8
CDR3 protein: CASSPRDRAYEQYF

CDR3 length: 16
J gene: TRBJ1-6
V gene: TRBV5-1
CDR3 protein: CASSLGDIGYNSPLHF

CDR3 length: 13
J gene: TRBJ2-5
V gene: TRBV27
CDR3 protein: CASSLGTQETQYF

CDR3 length: 16
J gene: TRBJ1-4
V gene: TRBV4-2
CDR3 protein: CASSQSLWTGTEKLFF

CDR3 length: 18
J gene: TRBJ2-3
V gene: TRBV11-3
CDR3 protein: CASSLQWEASGTTDTQYF

CDR3 length: 15
J gene: TRBJ2-7
V gene: TRBV6-1
CDR3 protein: CASSTNRGNSYEQYF

CDR3 length: 14
J gene: TRBJ1-3
V gene: TRBV30
CDR3 protein: CAWSVGQSGNTIYF

CDR3 length: 15
J gene: TRBJ2-5
V gene: TRBV7-9
CDR3 protein: CASSLWLAERETQYF

CDR3 length: 15
J gene: TRBJ1-2
V gene: TRBV5-4
CDR3 protein: CASRGGGGSLYGYTF

CDR3 length: 16
J gene: TRBJ2-7
V gene: TRBV7-9
CDR3 protein: CASSLLTASFLDEQYF

CDR3 length: 15
J gene: TRBJ1-4
V gene: TRBV25-1
CDR3 protein: CASEAWGGGGEKLFF

CDR3 length: 13
J gene: TRBJ1-1
V gene: TRBV19
CDR3 protein: CASSLTANTEAFF

CDR3 length: 15
J gene: TRBJ1-5
V gene: TRBV2
CDR3 protein: CASSPSGRDNQPQHF

CDR3 length: 11
J gene: TRBJ2-5
V gene: TRBV2
CDR3 protein: CASGLGETQYF

CDR3 length: 17
J gene: TRBJ1-2
V gene: TRBV2
CDR3 protein: CASSERDRDRFSMRYTF

CDR3 length: 14
J gene: TRBJ2-5
V gene: TRBV27
CDR3 protein: CASSPGVERETQYF

CDR3 length: 14
J gene: TRBJ2-1
V gene: TRBV6-1
CDR3 protein: CASSGGAPLNEQFF

CDR3 length: 14
J gene: TRBJ1-2
V gene: TRBV5-5
CDR3 protein: CASSLATANYGYTF

CDR3 length: 17
J gene: TRBJ2-7
V gene: TRBV7-6
CDR3 protein: CASSLDVPSGRAHEQYF

CDR3 length: 16
J gene: TRBJ2-5
V gene: TRBV6-1
CDR3 protein: CASSEIGTVTQETQYF

CDR3 length: 14
J gene: TRBJ1-5
V gene: TRBV6-1
CDR3 protein: CASRRDGEVQPQHF

CDR3 length: 15
J gene: TRBJ2-1
V gene: TRBV7-8
CDR3 protein: CASSLVVGPMNEQFF